Shown below are 11 T cell receptor beta chains from a single sample sequenced in a study of CXCR3-negative and CXCR3-positive naive CD8 T cells. Study-level points and caveats: TRB CDR3 hydrophobicity was greater in CXCR3-positive naive cells than in CXCR3-negative naive cells.

Their antigen targets remain unknown. 5' RACE that incorporated UMI labels was used to prepare the TRB cDNA libraries. From the 5' RACE reads, TCRdb lists one entry per CDR3 protein and no DNA. This sample's table reports 130,000 or so distinct CDR3 sequences. What was sequenced was naive CXCR3+ CD8+ T cells from blood. Indicated subset: CD45RO-CCR7+CD27+CD95- naive CD8+ T cells expressing CXCR3 (TNR3+). These receptors all come from a human donor in good health. Some clones in this sample may be carry-over from other donors' samples.

The chain employs TRBV20-1 and TRBJ2-7; the D call from TCRdb, TRBD2, cannot be confirmed without DNA. Per germline, CDR1 DFQATT and CDR2 SNEGSKA (reference sequence). The CDR3 has 15 residues. CDR3 protein: CSASRGLAGPYEQYF.

This chain's CDR3 is CASSSRQGDWNQPQHF. This rearrangement joins TRBV7-8 to TRBJ1-5. This CDR3 is 16 amino acids long. CDR1 and CDR2 (germline): SGHVS, FQNEAQ.

The chain uses TRBV20-1 and TRBJ2-7; as DNA is missing, the TRBD2 call by TCRdb cannot be tested. Germline loops: CDR1 DFQATT, CDR2 SNEGSKA (reference sequence). The CDR3 length is 17 residues. CDR3 in amino acids: CSARSSDGVFLPYEQYF.

The chain couples TRBV29-1 to TRBJ2-1. The CDR3 is 14 amino acids. The V gene's germline CDR1 is SQVTM and CDR2 ANQGSEA. The CDR3 here is CSVEDEQSYNEQFF.

This sequence joins TRBV7-6 and TRBJ1-1; TCRdb designates TRBD1, a call that cannot be tested without DNA. CDR1 SGHVS and CDR2 FNYEAQ come from the germline V gene. The CDR3 runs to 13 residues. The CDR3 loop is CASSFPGQEEAFF.

The chain recombines TRBV7-9 with TRBJ1-2; TCRdb outputs TRBD1, but without DNA this stays unchecked. This CDR3 is built from 15 residues. Germline V CDR1 and CDR2: SEHNR, FQNEAQ (reference sequence). This CDR3 reads CASSPIVGTEEGYTF. The full variable domain, its missing parts supplied by reference TRBV7-9 and TRBJ1-2, is DTGVSQNPRHKITKRGQNVTFRCDPISEHNRLYWYRQTLGQGPEFLTYFQNEAQLEKSRLLSDRFSAERPKGSFSTLEIQRTEQGDSAMYLCASSPIVGTEEGYTFGSGTRLTVV.

This sequence joins TRBV7-9 and TRBJ2-2; TCRdb reports TRBD2, a call that lacks DNA to check it against. The CDR3 extends over 15 amino acids. Germline CDR1 SEHNR, CDR2 FQNEAQ (reference sequence). CDR3 residues: CASSLRDYNTGELFF.

The V call is TRBV5-5, the J call TRBJ1-1; TCRdb calls TRBD1, which cannot be checked without DNA. CDR1 and CDR2 (germline): SGHKS, YYEKEE (reference sequence). The CDR3 spans 15 residues. The CDR3 loop is CASSAPGITLPEAFF.

This chain connects TRBV5-4 to TRBJ2-7; TCRdb gives TRBD2 as the D gene, but with no DNA this cannot be confirmed. The length of the CDR3 is 13 residues. The V gene's germline CDR1 is SGHNT and CDR2 YYREEE (reference sequence). This CDR3 is CASSGSVGREQYF.

V usage is TRBV11-3 and J usage is TRBJ2-1; TCRdb lists TRBD2, though no DNA is available to test this call. Germline V gives CDR1 SGHNT, CDR2 YENEEA. There are 17 residues in the CDR3. The CDR3 loop reads CASGLELPGLAGREQFF.

V gene TRBV11-2 combines with J gene TRBJ2-7; absent DNA, TCRdb's TRBD1 call cannot be checked. Looked up from germline, CDR1 is SGHAT and CDR2 is FQNNGV. This CDR3 is 15 amino acids long. The CDR3 spells CASRPSRDQSYEQYF.